The next 9 T cell receptor beta chains were all read from a single sample in a study of blood T cell repertoires in COVID-19. TCRdb's copy holds only in-frame clones and misses some; the assay was immunoSEQ multiplex PCR. Of over 200,000 clones detected, less than 90% appear once; the ten largest clones hold under 2.5%. Sequences were obtained from peripheral blood. All receptors derive from a man between 35 and 55 years old with active or convalescent COVID-19.

Many counts were recorded for this clone. J is TRBJ1-1 and V is TRBV19; D gene unclear. The CDR3 is 14 amino acids. The germline V and J ends were trimmed by 5 bases and 3 bases, with 13 bases remaining between them. Germline V lookup: CDR1 LNHDA, CDR2 SQIVND (reference sequence). CDR3 loop: CASSPQPGDTEAFF. CDR3 DNA sequence: TGTGCCAGTAGTCCCCAACCGGGAGACACTGAAGCTTTCTTT.

V and J are TRBV19 and TRBJ2-7, with D tentatively TRBD2 (5 bases). CDR1 is LNHDA, CDR2 SQIVND, per germline (reference sequence). The ends were cut back, 2 bases at V and 2 bases at J, with 7 bases in the middle. The CDR3 totals 13 residues. The CDR3 nucleotides read TGTGCCAGTAGTATAACCGGGACCTACGAGCAGTACTTC. Translation: CASSITGTYEQYF. Full variable domain (missing parts from reference TRBV19 and TRBJ2-7): DGGITQSPKYLFRKEGQNVTLSCEQNLNHDAMYWYRQDPGQGLRLIYYSQIVNDFQKGDIAEGYSVSREKKESFPLTVTSAQKNPTAFYLCASSITGTYEQYFGPGTRLTVT.

Only one count was recorded for this clone. The chain recombines TRBV19 with TRBJ1-5; unclear D gene. Germline-derived CDR1 and CDR2 are LNHDA and SQIVND (reference sequence). V was shortened by 4 bases and J by 2 bases, with 6 bases between the two germline ends. The CDR3 totals 13 residues. The CDR3 loop reads CASSTQGNQPQHF. For the CDR3, the DNA is TGTGCCAGTAGTACCCAGGGCAATCAGCCCCAGCATTTT. Looking up the rest from reference TRBV19 and TRBJ1-5 gives the full variable domain: DGGITQSPKYLFRKEGQNVTLSCEQNLNHDAMYWYRQDPGQGLRLIYYSQIVNDFQKGDIAEGYSVSREKKESFPLTVTSAQKNPTAFYLCASSTQGNQPQHFGDGTRLSIL.

V and J are TRBV9 and TRBJ2-7; 8 bases are a match to TRBD1. V trimming: 0 bases; J trimming: 7 bases; junction bases outside the gene matches: 6. The germline gives CDR1 SGDLS, CDR2 YYNGEE. The CDR3 loop spans 14 amino acids. The CDR3 sequence: CASSVVQGAREQYF. CDR3 nucleotide sequence: TGTGCCAGCAGCGTAGTTCAGGGGGCACGGGAGCAGTACTTC.

This clone was seen only once. The rearrangement uses TRBV11-1 and TRBJ2-1; D is perhaps TRBD2 (6 bases). V lost 0 bases, J lost 0 bases, and 9 bases lay in between. The CDR3 is made up of 16 amino acids. From germline, CDR1 is SGHAT and CDR2 FQDESV (reference sequence). CDR3 nucleotides: TGTGCCAGCAGCTTAGCGGGAGGTAGCTCCTACAATGAGCAGTTCTTC. This codes for CASSLAGGSSYNEQFF.

This clone showed up just once. The V call is TRBV9, the J call TRBJ2-1; 12 nucleotides match TRBD2. The V gene's germline CDR1 is SGDLS and CDR2 YYNGEE. V shed 2 bases, J shed 9 bases, and the junction held 9 bases outside the gene matches. The CDR3 length is 16 residues. The CDR3 loop is CASSVDLAGGPAEQFF. The DNA of the CDR3 is TGTGCCAGCAGCGTTGATCTAGCGGGAGGGCCTGCTGAGCAGTTCTTC. Full variable domain (missing parts from reference TRBV9 and TRBJ2-1): DSGVTQTPKHLITATGQRVTLRCSPRSGDLSVYWYQQSLDQGLQFLIQYYNGEERAKGNILERFSAQQFPDLHSELNLSSLELGDSALYFCASSVDLAGGPAEQFFGPGTRLTVL.

J is TRBJ2-5 and V is TRBV6-5, with D tentatively TRBD1 (5 bases). CDR1 and CDR2 from the germline V gene are MNHEY and SVGAGI. The V end was cut by 4 bases, the J end by 2 bases, with 11 bases between. This CDR3 is built from 14 residues. The CDR3 sequence is CASSWGRHQETQYF. CDR3 bases: TGTGCCAGCAGTTGGGGCAGACATCAAGAGACCCAGTACTTC.

J is TRBJ2-1 and V is TRBV9, with TRBD2 matching over 7 bases. J lost 4 bases, V lost 0 bases, and 4 bases had no gene match. Germline V gene sequence: CDR1 SGDLS, CDR2 YYNGEE. This CDR3 region has 15 residues. The CDR3, as DNA: TGTGCCAGCAGCGTAGAAGGTAGCGGGTACAATGAGCAGTTCTTC. Translating gives CASSVEGSGYNEQFF.

J is TRBJ2-1 and V is TRBV6-4, with 10 bases that match TRBD2. The CDR3 has 15 residues. Trimming removed 6 bases from V and 4 bases from J; junction bases left unmatched: 6. Germline lookup yields CDR1 MRHNA and CDR2 SNTAGT. In nucleotides, the CDR3 is TGTGCCAGCAGCTCGCAAGCGGGAGGGTACAATGAGCAGTTCTTC. It translates to CASSSQAGGYNEQFF.